This T cell receptor beta chain was recorded in a study of blood T cell repertoires in COVID-19. Study in general: Acute-phase and convalescent COVID-19 samples originated in the United States, Italy and Spain. Sample material is recorded as cDNA or gDNA derived from T cells, B-cell-depleted T cells, or PBMCs.

Seattle enrolled patients during active infection and tracked them longitudinally. Authors' processing steps: Using reference gene primer amplification, nucleated cell counts were estimated. TCRdb keeps only in-frame clones here, not all; method: immunoSEQ multiplex PCR. Clone size and V and J calls were adopted from that table, with D and trimming inferred from the DNA. The profile covers roughly 180,000 clones, with around 80% appearing a single time and 12% taken by the ten largest. V gave up 0 bases and J gave up 4 bases; unmatched junction bases: 3. The germline CDR1 and CDR2 sequences are SGDLS and YYNGEE. CDR3 length: 14 residues. Only a few counts were recorded for this clone.

Material for sequencing was peripheral blood. This chain joins TRBV9 and TRBJ2-7, with 8 positions matching TRBD1. The TCR comes from a woman older than 75 with COVID-19, enrolled during active disease. The chain's CDR3 is CASSVGDRLYEQYF. The DNA of the CDR3 is TGTGCCAGCAGCGTAGGGGACAGGTTGTACGAGCAGTACTTC.